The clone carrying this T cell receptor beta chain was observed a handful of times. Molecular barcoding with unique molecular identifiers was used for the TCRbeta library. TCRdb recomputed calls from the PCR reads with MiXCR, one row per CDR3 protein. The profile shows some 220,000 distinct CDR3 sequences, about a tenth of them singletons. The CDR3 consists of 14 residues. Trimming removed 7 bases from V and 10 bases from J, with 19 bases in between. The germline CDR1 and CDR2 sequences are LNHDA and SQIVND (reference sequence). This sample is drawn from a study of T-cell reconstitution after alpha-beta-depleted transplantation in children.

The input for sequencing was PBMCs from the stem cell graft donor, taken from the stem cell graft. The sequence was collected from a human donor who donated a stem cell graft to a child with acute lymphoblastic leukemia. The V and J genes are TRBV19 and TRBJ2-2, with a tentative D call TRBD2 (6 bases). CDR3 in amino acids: CASKMAGRLAELFF. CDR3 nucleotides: TGTGCCAGTAAGATGGCAGGGAGGCTCGCGGAGCTGTTTTTT. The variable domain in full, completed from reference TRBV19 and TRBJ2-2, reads DGGITQSPKYLFRKEGQNVTLSCEQNLNHDAMYWYRQDPGQGLRLIYYSQIVNDFQKGDIAEGYSVSREKKESFPLTVTSAQKNPTAFYLCASKMAGRLAELFFGEGSRLTVL.